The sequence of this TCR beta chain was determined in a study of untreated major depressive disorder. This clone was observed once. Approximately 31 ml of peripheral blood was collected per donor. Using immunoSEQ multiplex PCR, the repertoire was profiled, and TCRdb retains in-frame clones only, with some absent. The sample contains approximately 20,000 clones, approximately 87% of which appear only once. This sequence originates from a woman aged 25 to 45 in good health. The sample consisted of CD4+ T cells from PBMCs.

CDR3 sequence (DNA): TGTGCCAGCAGCTTAAGAACAGATACGCAGTATTTT. Translation: CASSLRTDTQYF. The J gene is TRBJ2-3, the V gene TRBV11-2, with unresolved D. V was pared by 2 bases and J by 3 bases, with 3 bases between. Germline CDR1 and CDR2: SGHAT and FQNNGV. The CDR3 sequence is 12 residues long.